The rows below give T cell receptor beta chains drawn from one sample of a study of T cells in Graves' hyperthyroidism and ophthalmopathy. Each CDR3 protein is one row after TCRdb ran MiXCR on the multiplex PCR reads. The sample includes 470,000 or so distinct CDR3 sequences, roughly 20% of them seen just once. The sequenced sample was blood. The receptor source for this set is a man between 18 and 29 years old with Graves' hyperthyroidism. Each CDR3 is given with its conserved first and last residue. The D gene is left open where the match is weak. Not all rows give a size; the values are once, few, many and, for expanded clones, a class.

d_gene: NA; v_gene: TRBV29-1; j_gene: TRBJ2-7; abundance: many; CDR3aa: CSVEDAAGADYEQYF; CDR3nt: TGCAGCGTTGAAGATGCCGCGGGGGCGGACTACGAGCAGTACTTC
d_gene: NA; v_gene: TRBV29-1; j_gene: TRBJ2-7; abundance: many; CDR3aa: CSVEPDNSYEQYF; CDR3nt: TGCAGCGTTGAACCAGACAACTCCTACGAGCAGTACTTC
d_gene: NA; v_gene: TRBV12-3/TRBV12-4; j_gene: TRBJ1-2; abundance: many; CDR3aa: CASSRDTANYGYTF; CDR3nt: TGTGCCAGCAGTAGGGACACCGCTAACTATGGCTACACCTTC
d_gene: TRBD1; v_gene: TRBV29-1; j_gene: TRBJ2-5; abundance: NA; CDR3aa: CSVEEGTDQETQYF; CDR3nt: TGCAGCGTTGAAGAGGGGACAGATCAAGAGACCCAGTACTTC
d_gene: TRBD1; v_gene: TRBV6-1; j_gene: TRBJ1-1; abundance: many; CDR3aa: CASRERPRGRITEAFF; CDR3nt: TGTGCCAGCAGAGAGCGTCCGAGGGGGCGGATCACTGAAGCTTTCTTT
d_gene: NA; v_gene: TRBV12-3/TRBV12-4; j_gene: TRBJ1-1; abundance: many; CDR3aa: CASSQPSQTAFF; CDR3nt: TGTGCCAGCAGTCAGCCCTCCCAAACAGCTTTCTTT
d_gene: TRBD1; v_gene: TRBV6-1; j_gene: TRBJ2-7; abundance: many; CDR3aa: CASSEPTGGYEQYF; CDR3nt: TGTGCCAGCAGTGAACCGACAGGGGGCTACGAGCAGTACTTC
d_gene: NA; v_gene: TRBV6-1; j_gene: TRBJ1-5; abundance: NA; CDR3aa: CASSTERNQPQHF; CDR3nt: TGTGCCAGCTCTACGGAACGCAATCAGCCCCAGCATTTT
d_gene: NA; v_gene: TRBV12-3/TRBV12-4; j_gene: TRBJ2-7; abundance: NA; CDR3aa: CASSLGGSKTYEQYF; CDR3nt: TGTGCCAGCAGTTTAGGTGGGAGTAAGACATACGAGCAGTACTTC
d_gene: NA; v_gene: TRBV6-1; j_gene: TRBJ2-2; abundance: many; CDR3aa: CASRSGAGELFF; CDR3nt: TGTGCCAGCAGGTCCGGGGCCGGGGAGCTGTTTTTT
d_gene: TRBD1; v_gene: TRBV28; j_gene: TRBJ1-5; abundance: many; CDR3aa: CASNGGTGDNQPQHF; CDR3nt: TGTGCCAGCAATGGGGGGACAGGGGACAATCAGCCCCAGCATTTT
d_gene: NA; v_gene: TRBV20-1; j_gene: TRBJ1-2; abundance: many; CDR3aa: CSAIDSLYGYTF; CDR3nt: TGCAGTGCCATTGACTCCCTCTATGGCTACACCTTC
d_gene: TRBD1; v_gene: TRBV28; j_gene: TRBJ2-2; abundance: many; CDR3aa: CASSSPFRQGDGSGELFF; CDR3nt: TGTGCCAGCAGTTCCCCCTTCCGACAGGGGGACGGATCCGGGGAGCTGTTTTTT
d_gene: TRBD1; v_gene: TRBV2; j_gene: TRBJ1-1; abundance: many; CDR3aa: CASSEDGTGSSTEAFF; CDR3nt: TGTGCCAGCAGTGAAGACGGGACAGGGTCTTCAACTGAAGCTTTCTTT
d_gene: NA; v_gene: TRBV29-1; j_gene: TRBJ2-7; abundance: NA; CDR3aa: CSARDWGVEQYF; CDR3nt: TGCAGCGCCCGGGACTGGGGGGTCGAGCAGTACTTC
d_gene: TRBD1; v_gene: TRBV6-5; j_gene: TRBJ1-2; abundance: many; CDR3aa: CASSYSRRGRSYGYTF; CDR3nt: TGTGCCAGCAGTTACTCGAGAAGGGGGCGAAGCTATGGCTACACCTTC
d_gene: NA; v_gene: TRBV6-1; j_gene: TRBJ2-2; abundance: few; CDR3aa: CASRQSYTGELFF; CDR3nt: TGTGCCAGCAGGCAGTCTTACACCGGGGAGCTGTTTTTT
d_gene: TRBD1; v_gene: TRBV27; j_gene: TRBJ2-7; abundance: many; CDR3aa: CASRGQGATYEQYF; CDR3nt: TGTGCCAGCAGGGGACAGGGGGCAACCTACGAGCAGTACTTC
d_gene: TRBD2; v_gene: TRBV27; j_gene: TRBJ2-7; abundance: many; CDR3aa: CASSSSISGGVEQYF; CDR3nt: TGTGCCAGCAGTTCATCGATTAGCGGGGGGGTCGAGCAGTACTTC
d_gene: TRBD2; v_gene: TRBV29-1; j_gene: TRBJ2-7; abundance: many; CDR3aa: CSVGGGPYEQYF; CDR3nt: TGCAGCGTTGGCGGGGGGCCCTACGAGCAGTACTTC
d_gene: NA; v_gene: TRBV11-2; j_gene: TRBJ2-2; abundance: NA; CDR3aa: CASSPSPGGEGTGELFF; CDR3nt: TGTGCCAGCAGCCCCTCTCCGGGGGGCGAGGGCACCGGGGAGCTGTTTTTT
d_gene: NA; v_gene: TRBV11-2; j_gene: TRBJ2-7; abundance: many; CDR3aa: CASSLAPVSYEQYF; CDR3nt: TGTGCCAGCAGCTTAGCCCCCGTCTCCTACGAGCAGTACTTC
d_gene: NA; v_gene: TRBV4-1; j_gene: TRBJ2-5; abundance: many; CDR3aa: CASSQDNGQETQYF; CDR3nt: TGCGCCAGCAGCCAAGATAACGGACAAGAGACCCAGTACTTC
d_gene: NA; v_gene: TRBV28; j_gene: TRBJ1-1; abundance: many; CDR3aa: CASSLLGSTEAFF; CDR3nt: TGTGCCAGCAGTTTATTGGGGAGCACTGAAGCTTTCTTT